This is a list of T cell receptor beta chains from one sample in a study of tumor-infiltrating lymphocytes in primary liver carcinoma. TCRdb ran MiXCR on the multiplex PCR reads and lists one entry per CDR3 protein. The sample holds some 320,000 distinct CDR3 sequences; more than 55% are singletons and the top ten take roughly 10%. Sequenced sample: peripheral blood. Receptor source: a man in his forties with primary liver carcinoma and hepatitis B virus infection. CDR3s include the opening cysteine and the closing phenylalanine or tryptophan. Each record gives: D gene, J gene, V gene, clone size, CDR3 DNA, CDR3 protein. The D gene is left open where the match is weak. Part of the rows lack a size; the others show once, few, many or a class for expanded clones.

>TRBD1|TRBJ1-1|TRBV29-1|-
TGCAGGGTGTGGACAGGGGGCACTGAAGCTTTCTTT
CRVWTGGTEAFF
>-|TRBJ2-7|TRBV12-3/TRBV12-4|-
TGTGCCAGCAGCTCCAACTCAGGGAACTCCTACGAGGAGTACTTC
CASSSNSGNSYEEYF
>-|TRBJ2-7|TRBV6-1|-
TGTGCCATCAGACCGGGACTCCCGAGGGGCTACGCGCAGTACTTC
CAIRPGLPRGYAQYF
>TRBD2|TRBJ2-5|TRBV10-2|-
TGTGCCAGCACTGGGACTAGAAGGTTGAGGACGCAGACCCAGTACTTC
CASTGTRRLRTQTQYF
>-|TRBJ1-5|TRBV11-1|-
TGTGCCAGCAGCACCACACGCAATCAGCCCGAGCATTTT
CASSTTRNQPEHF
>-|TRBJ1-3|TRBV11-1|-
TGTGTCAGCAGCTTACGAAGACATGGCCCCTCTGGAGACACCATATATTTT
CVSSLRRHGPSGDTIYF
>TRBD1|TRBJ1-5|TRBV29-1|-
TGCAGCGTTGGGGAACAGGGGCAGTCCCAACATTTT
CSVGEQGQSQHF
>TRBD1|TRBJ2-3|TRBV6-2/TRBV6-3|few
TGTGCCAGCAGTTACTCGACAGGGCACACAGATACGCAGTATTTT
CASSYSTGHTDTQYF
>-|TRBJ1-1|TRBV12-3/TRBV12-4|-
TGTGCCAGCAGTCCGGCAGACAGGAACACTAAAGCTTTCTTT
CASSPADRNTKAFF
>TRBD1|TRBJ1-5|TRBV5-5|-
TGTGCCAGCAGCCATTGGGAAGGGGGCGGAGGACAGCCCCAGCATTTT
CASSHWEGGGGQPQHF
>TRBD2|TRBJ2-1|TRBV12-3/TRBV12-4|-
TGTGCCAGCAATTTAGACCCTAGCGGGTACAATGAGCAGTTCTTC
CASNLDPSGYNEQFF
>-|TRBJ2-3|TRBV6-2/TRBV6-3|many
TGTGCCAGCAGAGAGTGGACCACAGATACGCAGTATTTT
CASREWTTDTQYF
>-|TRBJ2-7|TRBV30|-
TGTGCCTGGAGTGAAGGGGGTTACGAGCAGTACTTC
CAWSEGGYEQYF
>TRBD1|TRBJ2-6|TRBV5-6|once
TGTGCCAGCTGCTTGGTCCGGACAGGGAAGGCTGGGGCCAACGTCCTGACTTTC
CASCLVRTGKAGANVLTF
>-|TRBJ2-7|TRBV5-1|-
TGCGCCAGCAGCTTGGAACCCCATGGCTCCTACAAGCAGTACTTC
CASSLEPHGSYKQYF
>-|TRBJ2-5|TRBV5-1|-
TGCGCCACCTCTGTGGGGGGAGGACAAGAGACCCAGTACTTC
CATSVGGGQETQYF
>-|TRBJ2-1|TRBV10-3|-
TGTGCCACCAGTGAGGGGCTGGGATACAATGAGCAGTTCTTC
CATSEGLGYNEQFF
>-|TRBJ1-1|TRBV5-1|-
TGCGCCAGCAGGACCGGGTCTGGGAACACTGAAGCTTTCTTT
CASRTGSGNTEAFF
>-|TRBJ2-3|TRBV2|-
TGTGCTAGCCAAAGTGGTTCAGATACGCAGTATTTT
CASQSGSDTQYF
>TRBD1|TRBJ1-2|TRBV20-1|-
TGCAGTGCTAGGCCGACAGGGGGCAAATATGGTTACACCTTC
CSARPTGGKYGYTF
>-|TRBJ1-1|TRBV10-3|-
TGTACCATCAGTGAGTCGGGTTCATCTATGGGTGAAAGGAAGAACACTGAAGCTTTCTTT
CTISESGSSMGERKNTEAFF
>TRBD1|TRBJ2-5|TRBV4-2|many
TGTGCCAGCAGCCTCCTGGACAGGGGAGGGGAGACCCAGTACTTC
CASSLLDRGGETQYF
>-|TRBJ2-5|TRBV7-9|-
TGTGCCAGCAGCTCTAACATGGGAAAGTACCAAGAGACCCAGTACTTC
CASSSNMGKYQETQYF
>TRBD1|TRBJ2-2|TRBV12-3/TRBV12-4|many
TGTGCCAGCCTCAGGGACAGGAACTCCGGGGAGCTGTTTTTT
CASLRDRNSGELFF
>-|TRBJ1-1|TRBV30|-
TGTGCCTGGAGTGGGGTGGTGCGAGCTTTCTTT
CAWSGVVRAFF
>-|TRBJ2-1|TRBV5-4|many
TGTGCCAGCAGCCTCGCCGGCGGGACCCACAATGAGCAGTTCTTC
CASSLAGGTHNEQFF
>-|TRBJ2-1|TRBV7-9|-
TGTGCCAGCAGCGCCGCAGGCGATGAGCAGTTCTTC
CASSAAGDEQFF
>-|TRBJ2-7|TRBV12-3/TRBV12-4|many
TGTGCCAGCAGTCTCGGGGTTGTCTACGAGCAGTACTTC
CASSLGVVYEQYF
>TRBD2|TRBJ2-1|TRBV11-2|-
TGTGTCAGCAGCTTAGGCGCGGGAGGGGTATATGAGCAGTTCTTC
CVSSLGAGGVYEQFF
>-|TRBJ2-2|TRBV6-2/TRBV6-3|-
TGTGCCAGCAGTTACGAAACTCGTACTAGGGTCGGAGCCGGGGAGCCGTTTTTT
CASSYETRTRVGAGEPFF
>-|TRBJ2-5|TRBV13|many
TGCGCCAGCAGCTTGGAAGGTGGAGAGACCCAGTACTTC
CASSLEGGETQYF
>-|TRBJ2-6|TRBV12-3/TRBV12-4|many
TGTGCCAGCAGTGAAGCGTGGGGGGCCAACGTCCTGACTTTC
CASSEAWGANVLTF
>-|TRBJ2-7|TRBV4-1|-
TGCGCCAGCATCCAAGAGGGTAGAGGGGCGTCAGGGAGTCGGACCTACGAGCAGTACTTC
CASIQEGRGASGSRTYEQYF
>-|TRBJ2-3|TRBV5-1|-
TGCGCCAGCAGCTTGGTGGCAGCCCCCACAGATACGCAGTATTTT
CASSLVAAPTDTQYF
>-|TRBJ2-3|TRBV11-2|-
TGTGCCAGCACGTTTACAGGGAGGGATACGCAGTATTTT
CASTFTGRDTQYF
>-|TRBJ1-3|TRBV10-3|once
TGTGCCATCAGGCATTCCTCTGGAAACACCATATATTTT
CAIRHSSGNTIYF
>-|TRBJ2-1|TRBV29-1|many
TGCAGCGTCGTACAGGGTCTCAGTGGGAATGAGCAGTTCTTC
CSVVQGLSGNEQFF
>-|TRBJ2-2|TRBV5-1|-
TGCGCCAGCAGCGGTCTAGCGTCGAACACCGGGGAGCTGTTTTTT
CASSGLASNTGELFF
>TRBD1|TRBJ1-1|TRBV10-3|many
TGTGCCATCAGTGAGTCGGACAGGGGGCCGACTGAAGCTTTCTTT
CAISESDRGPTEAFF
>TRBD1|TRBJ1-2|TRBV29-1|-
TGCAGCGCAGGACAGGGTAGCAACGATGGCTACATCTTC
CSAGQGSNDGYIF
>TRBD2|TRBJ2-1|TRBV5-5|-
TGTGCCAGCAGCCCGGGGGGTTTTTCGGGCGGCAACAATGAGCAGTTCTTC
CASSPGGFSGGNNEQFF
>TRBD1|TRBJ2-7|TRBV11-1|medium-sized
TGTGCCAGCTCCGGACAGGGGAGAGACGAGCAGTACTTC
CASSGQGRDEQYF
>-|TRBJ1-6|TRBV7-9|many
TGTGCCAGCAGCCTCATAGATTTCAATTCACCCCTCCACTTT
CASSLIDFNSPLHF
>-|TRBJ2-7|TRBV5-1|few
TGCGCCAGCAGCCCAATAGCGCATACCTACGAGCAGTACTTC
CASSPIAHTYEQYF
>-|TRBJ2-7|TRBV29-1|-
TGCAGCTTCGGAGGCGCGCTCTCCTACGAGCAGTACTTC
CSFGGALSYEQYF
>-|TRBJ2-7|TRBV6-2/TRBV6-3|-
TGTGCCAGCAGGACAGGACTATACGAGCAGTACTTC
CASRTGLYEQYF
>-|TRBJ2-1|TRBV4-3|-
TGCGCCAGTAGCCAAGATCCCGGGATCTCCTACAATGATCAGTTCTTC
CASSQDPGISYNDQFF
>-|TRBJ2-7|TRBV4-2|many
TGTGCCAGCAGCCAATTCTTCGTGCAGGGGTACGAGCAGTACTTC
CASSQFFVQGYEQYF
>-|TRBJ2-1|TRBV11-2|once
TGTGCCATCTGCTTAGATGGGGGGTACAACAATGAGCAGTTCTTC
CAICLDGGYNNEQFF
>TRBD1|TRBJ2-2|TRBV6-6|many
TGTGCCAGCAGTTACCCGGGACAGGGGCCCACCGGGGAGCTGTTTTTT
CASSYPGQGPTGELFF
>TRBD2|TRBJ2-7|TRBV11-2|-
TGTGTCAGCATCTTAGCTCTAGCGGGCCTCGAGCAGTACTTC
CVSILALAGLEQYF
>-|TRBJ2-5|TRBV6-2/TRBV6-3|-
TGTGCCAGCGTAGACGGGGGCCGGACCGAGTACTTC
CASVDGGRTEYF
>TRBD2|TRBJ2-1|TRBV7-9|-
TGTGCCAGCAGCTTAGTAGCGGGAGGGCCATATGAGCAGTTCTTC
CASSLVAGGPYEQFF
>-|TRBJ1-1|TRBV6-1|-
TGTGCCAGCAGTGTTGGAGGTGGGGTAAACACTGAAACTTTCTTT
CASSVGGGVNTETFF
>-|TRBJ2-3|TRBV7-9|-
TGTGCCAGCATCTCCGGGGGAGATACGCAGTATTTT
CASISGGDTQYF
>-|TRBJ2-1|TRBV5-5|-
TGTGCCAGCAGCTTGGCAGTGATGCCCTTAAACTATGAGCAGTTCTTT
CASSLAVMPLNYEQFF
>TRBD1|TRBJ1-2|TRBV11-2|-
TGTGCCAGCAGCTACTTAGGGAGGGGGCTAGACGACTACACCTTC
CASSYLGRGLDDYTF